These 5 T cell receptor beta chains share one sample of origin, sequenced in a study of T cell responses to AZD1222 COVID-19 vaccine. TCRdb's table, derived via immunoSEQ multiplex PCR, lists solely in-frame clones and lacks some. This sample has approximately 44,000 clones, with around 82% found just once. The source was peripheral blood, collected on day 0 of AZD1222 vaccination. The receptors come from an adult in good health.

The rearrangement uses TRBV29-1 and TRBJ1-5; D call uncertain. The V end was cut by 4 bases, the J end by 6 bases, with 10 bases between. The germline CDR1 and CDR2 sequences are SQVTM and ANQGSEA. CDR3 length: 12 residues. For the CDR3, the DNA is TGCAGCGTTGGGGGTTTGGGTCAGCCCCAGCATTTT. Translated: CSVGGLGQPQHF.

This rearrangement joins TRBV6-1 to TRBJ2-5; no firm D call. V was trimmed by 1 base and J by 0 bases, leaving 6 bases between them. The CDR3 covers 14 residues. Germline V lookup: CDR1 MNHNS, CDR2 SASEGT. CDR3 sequence: CASSEGGNQETQYF. In DNA form, the CDR3 reads TGTGCCAGCAGTGAAGGGGGAAACCAAGAGACCCAGTACTTC.

This chain connects TRBV3-1 (or the pseudogene TRBV3-2) to TRBJ1-6; D gene unclear. This CDR3 has 15 residues. Trimming stripped 0 bases from V and 7 bases from J, with 10 bases between. Germline values: CDR1 LGHDT, CDR2 YNNKEL (reference sequence). The CDR3 DNA follows: TGTGCCAGCAGCCAAGAGGTCCTGGGAAATTCACCCCTCCACTTT. It yields the protein CASSQEVLGNSPLHF.

The chain uses TRBV28 and TRBJ2-4, with D possibly being TRBD1 (6 bases). Trimming stripped 5 bases from V and 3 bases from J, with 20 bases between. Germline CDR1 MDHEN, CDR2 SYDVKM. The CDR3 covers 17 residues. In DNA, the CDR3 is TGTGCCAGCAGTCGAAGACGGGCGGACAGCCTCAAAAACATTCAGTACTTC. It specifies CASSRRRADSLKNIQYF.

This clone showed up just once. The J gene is TRBJ1-4, the V gene TRBV19; TRBD1 might be the D (6 bases). The CDR3 spans 15 residues. V was trimmed by 3 bases and J by 8 bases, leaving 16 bases between them. The germline CDR1 and CDR2 sequences are LNHDA and SQIVND (reference sequence). The CDR3 sequence: CASSIGGGLGEKLFF. CDR3 sequence (DNA): TGTGCCAGTAGTATCGGAGGGGGGCTTGGAGAAAAACTGTTTTTT.